This T cell receptor beta chain was identified during a study of blood T cell repertoires in COVID-19. Study-wide context: Material from acute and convalescent COVID-19 was sourced from the United States, Italy and Spain. T cells, B-cell-depleted T cells, or PBMCs supplied cDNA or gDNA.

One Seattle source followed patients from active infection through their disease course. Under the authors' procedure: Estimation of nucleated cell counts relied on the amplification of reference gene primers. TCRdb keeps only in-frame clones here, not all; method: immunoSEQ multiplex PCR. The V and J calls and clone size are taken from that table; D and trimming were inferred from the DNA. The sample yields approximately 200,000 clones, roughly 81% seen once. The CDR3 sequence is 11 residues long. Germline lookup yields CDR1 MNHEY and CDR2 SVGEGT. The V and J ends lost 5 bases and 8 bases respectively, with 6 bases between them.

This sequence joins TRBV6-2 or TRBV6-3 and TRBJ1-4; no clear D. The clonotype was recovered from a woman aged 80 or over with COVID-19, enrolled during active disease. The sample was peripheral blood. Here the CDR3 DNA reads TGTGCCAGCAGTAGACAAGAAAAACTGTTTTTT. Amino acid sequence: CASSRQEKLFF.